Here is one T cell receptor (beta chain) with its context. Its recognized antigen is unknown. The record has no base qualities; no much larger clone is one base away. The germline V gene provides CDR1 SGHTA and CDR2 FQGNSA. V loses 5 bases, J loses 2 bases, and the germline ends lie 12 bases apart. The CDR3 sequence holds 14 residues, the cysteine and phenylalanine included. Only CDR3 DNA remains: 42 bases, in frame from the first base. This record comes from a study of blood T cells in healthy people across ages (dated by TCRdb to the mid-2010s). A note on the overall study: Template switching captured roughly one uniquely barcoded TCR beta cDNA molecule per two T cells in model experiments. Age-related changes in TCR beta repertoire diversity were measured in the study by deep sequencing normalized with unique cDNA molecular identifiers. The donors were divided into four age groups: young (average roughly 17 years), middle-aged (about 39), aged (around 59) and long-lived (about 90). For two donors (one aged 18 to 30 and one aged 80 or older), the study analyzed two additional independent replicas of 1 million unique cDNA reads from the same blood draw. To avoid experimental bias, donors of different ages were randomly spread across the sequencing lanes.

What the authors observed across the whole study: Estimates of total diversity from one million sequenced T cells were regarded as lower bounds and underestimates. Because the CMV infection status of the donors was unknown, age-related changes in expanded clonotypes may potentially have been confounded. Observed TCR beta diversity per million T cells fell roughly linearly with age, and a significant reduction was already apparent by age roughly 40. There was a strong correlation between observed TCR beta diversity and the percentage of naive T cells measured by flow cytometry. Because profiling used bulk unsorted PBMCs, naive and antigen-experienced compartments could not be compared conclusively. Compared with the aged group, the long-lived group had more naive CD4+ T cells, fewer expanded clones and increased TCR diversity, suggesting age selection.

Library prep was done by 5' RACE. The sequencer was an Illumina HiSeq 2500. The second PCR ran for roughly 7 to 12 cycles and used a J-beta primer mix along with a sample-barcoded 5' primer. Each TCR beta cDNA molecule received a unique molecular identifier from a template-switch 5' adaptor carrying 12 random nucleotides. Each sample yielded at least 2.5 million CDR3-containing paired-end reads. First-strand cDNA synthesis was performed from all RNA using the Mint cDNA synthesis kit, with priming by a TRBC-specific oligonucleotide. All cDNA was treated with uracil-DNA glycosylase and then went through a first 18-cycle PCR with the universal primers M1SS and BC2_uni_R. Per the authors' processing: For normalization, 1 million high-quality reads, each with a distinct molecular identifier, were randomly selected from each sample. Reads with shared molecular identifiers were discarded instead of being binned into consensus sequences. MiTCR, set to a Q25 quality threshold and the strictest error-elimination algorithm, was used for CDR3 identification, clonotype clustering and error correction. A nonparametric unseen species model with Euler transformation was used to estimate a lower bound on total TCR beta diversity. In-frame beta chains were kept once TCRdb had trimmed the public reads at Q25 with fastp and called clones with MiXCR. CDR3 protein sequences are deduplicated, and each keeps its most common genes and DNA. The V and J calls reflect TCRdb's pipeline rather than the authors' work. This sample holds roughly 1,500,000 distinct CDR3 sequences; around 35% were observed only once. About 11% of the sample comes from the top ten.

Donors were about 36 systemically healthy Caucasian individuals from Russia aged about 6 to 100 years. Each donor gave around 9.8 milliliters of peripheral blood, collected into EDTA-treated Vacutainer tubes. Ficoll-Paque density-gradient centrifugation was used to isolate PBMCs, with at least 6 million obtained per sample. Total RNA was extracted from PBMCs with Trizol reagent, with at least 5 micrograms obtained per sample. Naive CD45RAhigh/CD27high T cell percentages were measured by flow cytometry on a PBMC aliquot from every donor. The receptor's source is a young woman in good health. Sequencing was performed on blood. Here the chain combines TRBV7-2 and TRBJ1-2; the D gene remains uncertain. The nucleotide sequence is given as TGTGCCAGCAGCCTGTCGGGGTGGAACTATGGCTACACCTTC. This yields the protein CASSLSGWNYGYTF. Outside the CDR3, residues come from the reference TRBV7-2 and TRBJ1-2 proteins, so the full variable domain is: GAGVSQSPSNKVTEKGKDVELRCDPISGHTALYWYRQSLGQGLEFLIYFQGNSAPDKSGLPSDRFSAERTGGSVSTLTIQRTQQEDSAVYLCASSLSGWNYGYTFGSGTRLTVV.